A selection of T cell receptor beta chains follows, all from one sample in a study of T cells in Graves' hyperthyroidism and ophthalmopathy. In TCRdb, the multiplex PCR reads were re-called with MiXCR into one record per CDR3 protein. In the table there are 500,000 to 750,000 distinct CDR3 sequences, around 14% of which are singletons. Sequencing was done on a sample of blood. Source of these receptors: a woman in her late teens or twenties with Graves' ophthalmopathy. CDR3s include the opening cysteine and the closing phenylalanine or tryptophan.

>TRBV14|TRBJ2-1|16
CASSQVPTPLTNEQFF
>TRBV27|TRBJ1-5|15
CASSFQGGGNQPQHF
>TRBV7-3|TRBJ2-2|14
CASSSGPYTGELFF
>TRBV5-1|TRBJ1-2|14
CASREGTDFYGYTF
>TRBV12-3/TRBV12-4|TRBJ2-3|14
CASSSERGTDTQYF
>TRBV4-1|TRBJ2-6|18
CASSQGVAGAPGANVLTF
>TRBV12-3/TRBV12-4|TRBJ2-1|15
CASSRGASGYNEQFF
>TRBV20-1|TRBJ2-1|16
CSALQPGREMDNEQFF
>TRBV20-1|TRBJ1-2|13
CSARDNRGYGYTF
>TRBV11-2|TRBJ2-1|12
CASSLDMDEQFF
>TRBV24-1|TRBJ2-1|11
CATRAQGNQFF
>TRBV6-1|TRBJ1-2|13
CASSPRTPYGYTF
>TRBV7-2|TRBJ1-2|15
CASSLEISTNYGYTF
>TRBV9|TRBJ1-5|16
CASSESTGGTNQPQHF
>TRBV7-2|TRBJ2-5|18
CASSLRRGLAGGWETQYF
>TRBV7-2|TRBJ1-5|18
CASSLSPGAGGASKPQHF
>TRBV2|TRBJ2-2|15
CASRPGLADTGELFF
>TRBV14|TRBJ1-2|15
CASSQDSAVVLGYTF
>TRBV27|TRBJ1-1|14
CASSLLMTGTEAFF
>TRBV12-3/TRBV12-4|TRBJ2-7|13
CASSPRPDGEQYF
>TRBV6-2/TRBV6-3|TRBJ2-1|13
CASSFSGKDEQFF
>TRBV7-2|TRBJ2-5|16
CASSPAYKTSGKTQYF
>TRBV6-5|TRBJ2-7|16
CASSYSHRTASYEQYF
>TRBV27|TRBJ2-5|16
CASSSLADPKEETQYF
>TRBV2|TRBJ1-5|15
CASSEGWGSNQPQHF
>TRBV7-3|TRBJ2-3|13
CASALKHGDTQSF
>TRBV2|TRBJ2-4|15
CASSEIKSPTTIQYF
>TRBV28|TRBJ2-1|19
CASSLSASGRGHSYNEQFF
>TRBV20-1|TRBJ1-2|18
CSARDSKGQGSLNYGYTF
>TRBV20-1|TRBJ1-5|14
CSAHRTAAWQPQHF
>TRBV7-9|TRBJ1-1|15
CASSPTAVWNTEAFF
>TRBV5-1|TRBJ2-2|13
CASSRTSPGELFF
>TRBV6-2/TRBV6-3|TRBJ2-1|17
CATASSGSPSSYNEQFF
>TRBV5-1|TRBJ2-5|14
CASSSGQVAETQYF
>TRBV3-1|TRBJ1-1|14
CASSQGSLQTEAFF
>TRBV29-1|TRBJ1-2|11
CSVAGDYGYTF
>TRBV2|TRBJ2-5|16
CASSLSGTGGQETQYF
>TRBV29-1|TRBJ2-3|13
CSSEGMSPDTQYF
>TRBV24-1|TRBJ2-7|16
CATSGYSPEGGYEQYF
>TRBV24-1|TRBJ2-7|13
CATRRDRGYEQYF
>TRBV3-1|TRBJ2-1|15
CASSQGQGYYNEQFF